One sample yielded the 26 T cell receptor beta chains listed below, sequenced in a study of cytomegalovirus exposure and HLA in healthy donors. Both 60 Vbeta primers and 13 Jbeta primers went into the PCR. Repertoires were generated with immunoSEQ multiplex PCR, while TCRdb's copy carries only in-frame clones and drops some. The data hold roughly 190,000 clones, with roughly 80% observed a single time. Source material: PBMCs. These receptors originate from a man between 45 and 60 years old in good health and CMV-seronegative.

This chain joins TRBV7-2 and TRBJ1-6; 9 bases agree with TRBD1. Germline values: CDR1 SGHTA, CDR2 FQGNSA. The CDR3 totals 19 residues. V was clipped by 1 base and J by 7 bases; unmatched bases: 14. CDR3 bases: TGTGCCAGCAGCTTAGTTCCACTACTCCTGACAGGGGGGAATTCACCCCTCCACTTT. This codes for CASSLVPLLLTGGNSPLHF.

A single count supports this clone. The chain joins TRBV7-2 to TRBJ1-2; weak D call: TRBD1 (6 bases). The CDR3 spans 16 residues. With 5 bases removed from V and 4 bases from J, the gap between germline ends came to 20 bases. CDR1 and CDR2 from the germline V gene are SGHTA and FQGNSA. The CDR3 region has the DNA TGTGCCAGCAGCGACTCGGGACACGCGATGGGCTATGGCTACACCTTC. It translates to CASSDSGHAMGYGYTF.

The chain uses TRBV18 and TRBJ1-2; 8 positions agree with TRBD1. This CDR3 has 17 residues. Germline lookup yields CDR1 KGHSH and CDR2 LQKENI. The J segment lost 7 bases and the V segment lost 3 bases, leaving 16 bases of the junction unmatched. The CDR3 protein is CASSPPRTGQGASGYTF. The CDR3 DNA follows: TGTGCCAGCTCACCTCCCAGGACAGGGCAGGGCGCCTCTGGCTACACCTTC.

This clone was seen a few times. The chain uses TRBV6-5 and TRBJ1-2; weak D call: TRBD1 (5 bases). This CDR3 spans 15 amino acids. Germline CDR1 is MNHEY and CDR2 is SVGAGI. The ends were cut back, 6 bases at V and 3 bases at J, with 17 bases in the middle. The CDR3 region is CASSRRGGMDYGYTF. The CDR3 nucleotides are TGTGCCAGCAGCCGTCGGGGGGGTATGGACTATGGCTACACCTTC.

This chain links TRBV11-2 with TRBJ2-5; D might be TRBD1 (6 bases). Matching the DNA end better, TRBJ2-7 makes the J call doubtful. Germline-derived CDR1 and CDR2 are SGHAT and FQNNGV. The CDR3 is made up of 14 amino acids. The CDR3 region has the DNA TGTGCCAGCAGCTTAAGGACAGTAACCTACGAGCAGTACTTC. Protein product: CASSLRTVTYEQYF.

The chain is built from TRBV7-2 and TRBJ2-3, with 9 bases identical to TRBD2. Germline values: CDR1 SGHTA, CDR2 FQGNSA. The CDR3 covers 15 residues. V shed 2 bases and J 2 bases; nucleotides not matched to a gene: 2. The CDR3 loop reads CASSLLAGFTDTQYF. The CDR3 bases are TGTGCCAGCAGCTTACTAGCGGGGTTCACAGATACGCAGTATTTT.

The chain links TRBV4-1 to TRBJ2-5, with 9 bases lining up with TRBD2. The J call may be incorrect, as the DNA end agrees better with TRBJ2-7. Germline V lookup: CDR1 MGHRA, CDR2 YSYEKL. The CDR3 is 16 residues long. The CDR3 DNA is TGCGCCAGCAGCCCCGGAGGAGTAGCGGGGGCCTACGAGCAGTACTTC. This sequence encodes CASSPGGVAGAYEQYF.

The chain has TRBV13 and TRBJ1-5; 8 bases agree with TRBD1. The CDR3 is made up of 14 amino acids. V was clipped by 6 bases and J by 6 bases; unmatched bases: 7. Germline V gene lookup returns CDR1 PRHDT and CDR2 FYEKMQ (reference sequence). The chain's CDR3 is CASSLGQGGQPQHF. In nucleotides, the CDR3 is TGTGCCAGCAGTCTCGGACAGGGTGGTCAGCCCCAGCATTTT.

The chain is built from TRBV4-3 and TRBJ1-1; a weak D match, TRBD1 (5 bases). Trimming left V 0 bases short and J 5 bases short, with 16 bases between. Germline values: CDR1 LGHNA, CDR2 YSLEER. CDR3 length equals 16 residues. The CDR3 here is CASSQEEEGLGTEAFF. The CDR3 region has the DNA TGCGCCAGCAGCCAAGAAGAGGAGGGGTTAGGGACTGAAGCTTTCTTT.

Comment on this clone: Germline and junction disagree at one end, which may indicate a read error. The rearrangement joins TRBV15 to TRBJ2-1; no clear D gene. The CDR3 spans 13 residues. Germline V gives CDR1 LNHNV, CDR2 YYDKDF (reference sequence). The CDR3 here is CATGRSSYNEQFF. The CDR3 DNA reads TGTGCCACCGGCAGGAGCTCCTACAATGAGCAGTTCTTC.

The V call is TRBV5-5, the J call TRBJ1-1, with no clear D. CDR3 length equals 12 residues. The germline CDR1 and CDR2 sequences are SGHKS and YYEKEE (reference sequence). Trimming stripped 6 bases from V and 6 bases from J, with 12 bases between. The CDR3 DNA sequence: TGTGCCAGCACCATAGATGGTCCTGAAGCTTTCTTT. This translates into CASTIDGPEAFF.

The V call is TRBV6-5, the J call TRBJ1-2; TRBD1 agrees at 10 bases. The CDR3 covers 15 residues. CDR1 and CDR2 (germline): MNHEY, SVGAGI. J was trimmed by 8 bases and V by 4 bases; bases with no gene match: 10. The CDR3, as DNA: TGTGCCAGCAGTTCCGCCGGGACAGGGGAAAGGGGCTACACCTTC. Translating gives CASSSAGTGERGYTF.

In DNA, the CDR3 is TGTGCCAGCAGCCCCGGTTATGGCTACACCTTC. Translation gives CASSPGYGYTF. The chain carries TRBV7-2 and TRBJ1-2; D remains ambiguous. V was cut by 5 bases and J by 5 bases, with 6 bases left in between. The CDR3 extends over 11 amino acids. CDR1 and CDR2 (germline): SGHTA, FQGNSA.

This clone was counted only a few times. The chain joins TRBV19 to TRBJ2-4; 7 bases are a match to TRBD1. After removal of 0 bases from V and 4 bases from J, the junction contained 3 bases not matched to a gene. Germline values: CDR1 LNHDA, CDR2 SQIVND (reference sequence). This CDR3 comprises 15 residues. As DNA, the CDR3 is TGTGCCAGTAGTATAGACTCGACAGGGAAAAACATTCAGTACTTC. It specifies CASSIDSTGKNIQYF.

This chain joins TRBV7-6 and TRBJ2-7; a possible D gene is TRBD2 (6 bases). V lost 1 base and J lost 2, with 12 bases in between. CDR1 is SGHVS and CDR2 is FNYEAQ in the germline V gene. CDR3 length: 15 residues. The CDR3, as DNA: TGTGCCAGCAGCTTAGATCCGACGGGGGCCTACGAGCAGTACTTC. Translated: CASSLDPTGAYEQYF.

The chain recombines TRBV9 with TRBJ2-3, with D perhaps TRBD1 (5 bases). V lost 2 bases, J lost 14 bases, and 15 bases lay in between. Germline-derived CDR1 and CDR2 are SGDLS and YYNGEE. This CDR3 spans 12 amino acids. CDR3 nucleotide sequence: TGTGCCAGCAGCGTGGCTGGTCCAGGGCTGTATTTT. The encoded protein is CASSVAGPGLYF.

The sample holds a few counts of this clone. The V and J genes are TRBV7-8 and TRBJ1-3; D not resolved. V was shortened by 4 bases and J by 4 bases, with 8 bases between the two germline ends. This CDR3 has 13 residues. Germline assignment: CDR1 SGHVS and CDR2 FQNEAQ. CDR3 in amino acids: CASSSMRGNTIYF. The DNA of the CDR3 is TGTGCCAGCAGCTCGATGAGAGGAAACACCATATATTTT.

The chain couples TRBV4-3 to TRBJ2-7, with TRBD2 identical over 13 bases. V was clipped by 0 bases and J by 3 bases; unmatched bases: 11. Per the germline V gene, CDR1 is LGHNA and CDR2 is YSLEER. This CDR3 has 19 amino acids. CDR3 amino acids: CASSQELLTGTSGDYEQYF. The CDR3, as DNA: TGCGCCAGCAGCCAAGAACTCCTAACCGGGACTAGCGGGGACTACGAGCAGTACTTC.

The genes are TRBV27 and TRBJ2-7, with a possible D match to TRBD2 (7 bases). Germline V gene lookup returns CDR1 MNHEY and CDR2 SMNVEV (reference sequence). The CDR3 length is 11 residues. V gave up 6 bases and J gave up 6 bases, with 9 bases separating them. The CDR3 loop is CASRGGGEQYF. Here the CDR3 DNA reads TGTGCCAGCAGAGGGGGGGGCGAGCAGTACTTC.

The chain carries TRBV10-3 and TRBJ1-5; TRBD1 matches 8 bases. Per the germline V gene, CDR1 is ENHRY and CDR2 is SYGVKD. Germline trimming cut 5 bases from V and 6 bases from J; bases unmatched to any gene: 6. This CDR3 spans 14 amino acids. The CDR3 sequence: CAISPGQDTQPQHF. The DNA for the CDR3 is TGTGCCATCAGTCCGGGACAGGACACTCAGCCCCAGCATTTT.

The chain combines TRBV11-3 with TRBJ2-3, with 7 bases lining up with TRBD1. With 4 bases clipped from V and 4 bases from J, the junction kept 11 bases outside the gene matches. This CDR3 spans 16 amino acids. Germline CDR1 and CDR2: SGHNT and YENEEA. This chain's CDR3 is CASSSGGQKVPDTQYF. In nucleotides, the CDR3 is TGTGCCAGCAGCTCAGGGGGACAGAAGGTGCCAGATACGCAGTATTTT.

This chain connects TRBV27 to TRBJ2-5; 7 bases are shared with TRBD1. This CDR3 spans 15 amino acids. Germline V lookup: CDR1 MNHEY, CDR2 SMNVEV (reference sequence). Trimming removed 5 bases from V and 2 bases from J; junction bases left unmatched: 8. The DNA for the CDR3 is TGTGCCAGCAGTCCTCAATCGGGACAGCAAGAGACCCAGTACTTC. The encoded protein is CASSPQSGQQETQYF.

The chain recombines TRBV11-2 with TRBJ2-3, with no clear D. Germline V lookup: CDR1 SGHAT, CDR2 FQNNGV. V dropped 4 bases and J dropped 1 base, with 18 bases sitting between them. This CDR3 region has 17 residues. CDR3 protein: CASSSSVTARGTDTQYF. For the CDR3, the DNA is TGTGCCAGCAGCTCTTCGGTAACCGCCCGTGGCACAGATACGCAGTATTTT.

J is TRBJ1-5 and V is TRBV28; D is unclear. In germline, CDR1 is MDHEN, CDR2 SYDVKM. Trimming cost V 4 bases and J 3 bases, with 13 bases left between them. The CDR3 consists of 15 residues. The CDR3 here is CASSSAPSANQPQHF. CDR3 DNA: TGTGCCAGCAGTTCGGCCCCAAGCGCCAATCAGCCCCAGCATTTT.

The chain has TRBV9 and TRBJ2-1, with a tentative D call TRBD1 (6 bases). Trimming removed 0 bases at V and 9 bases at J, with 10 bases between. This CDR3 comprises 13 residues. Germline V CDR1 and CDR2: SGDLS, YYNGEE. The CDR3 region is CASSVVQGTEQFF. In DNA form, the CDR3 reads TGTGCCAGCAGCGTAGTACAGGGCACTGAGCAGTTCTTC.

Written as DNA, the CDR3 is TGTGCCAGCAGCCGAGACATGGGCTCCTACGAGCAGTACTTC. Residues: CASSRDMGSYEQYF. V is TRBV2 and J is TRBJ2-7; no clear D gene. The germline V gene encodes CDR1 SNHLY and CDR2 FYNNEI. V was clipped by 6 bases and J by 0 bases, with 12 bases between them. CDR3 length equals 14 residues. Using reference TRBV2 and TRBJ2-7 for the parts outside the CDR3, the full variable domain is EPEVTQTPSHQVTQMGQEVILRCVPISNHLYFYWYRQILGQKVEFLVSFYNNEISEKSEIFDDQFSVERPDGSNFTLKIRSTKLEDSAMYFCASSRDMGSYEQYFGPGTRLTVT.